This T cell receptor (beta chain) was retrieved from a study of control samples from healthy donors and cancer patients. The CDR3 sequence is 16 residues long. Profiled with immunoSEQ multiplex PCR; TCRdb holds only in-frame clones, not every one. Among about 47,000 clones, roughly 80% were seen once, and the ten largest hold about 9.5%. The clonotype was recovered from a man between 65 and 85 years old in good health. Sequenced input: blood. This sequence joins TRBV21-1 and TRBJ2-3. TRBV21-1 is a documented pseudogene. The CDR3 spells CASSKGGGRRSDTQYF. The CDR3 DNA sequence: TGTGCCAGCAGCAAAGGAGGGGGGCGCCGCTCAGATACGCAGTATTTT.